Given below is one T cell receptor beta chain in context. What it binds is unknown. This sample was taken from a study of T cells in Graves' hyperthyroidism and ophthalmopathy. Study-wide results and caveats: Model predictions of ophthalmopathy came a median approximately 6 months before onset.

Patients were excluded for uncontrolled infection, other autoimmune disease, pregnancy or lactation. Diagnostic assessment was based on clinical symptoms, serum thyroxine and TRAb, thyroid ultrasound and orbital computed tomography. This CDR3 has 14 amino acids. V lost 6 bases and J 2 bases, leaving 13 bases between the germline ends. Germline V CDR1 and CDR2: MNHNS, SASEGT. RNA transcripts yielded amplified TCR beta CDR3 regions. TCR CDR3 underwent first-round RT-PCR with the HTBI primer set. TCRdb passed the multiplex PCR reads through MiXCR, listing each CDR3 protein once. The data hold roughly 510,000 distinct CDR3 sequences, with around 21% observed a single time.

This chain uses TRBV6-1 with TRBJ1-2; perhaps TRBD1 as D (6 bases). The sample was blood. The TCR originated in a man younger than 30 with Graves' hyperthyroidism. DNA of the CDR3: TGTGCCAGCAGAAACGACAGGAGCAACTATGGCTACACCTTC. Protein sequence: CASRNDRSNYGYTF.